The subject of this entry is one T cell receptor (beta chain). This entry comes from a study of blood T cell repertoires in COVID-19. Study summary: Researchers got acute and convalescent COVID-19 samples from the United States, Italy and Spain. T cells, B-cell-depleted T cells, or PBMCs supplied cDNA or gDNA.

Method: immunoSEQ multiplex PCR; TCRdb's copy keeps in-frame clones and lacks some. The repertoire holds about 240,000 clones, about four fifths seen once, with 7.5% in the top ten. Trimming removed 0 bases from V and 13 bases from J; junction bases left unmatched: 7. Germline CDR1 and CDR2: SGHRS and YFSETQ. This CDR3 is 14 amino acids long. J is TRBJ1-2 and V is TRBV5-1, with 12 bases lining up with TRBD1. The source material was peripheral blood. The sequence came from a woman older than 75 with COVID-19, enrolled during active disease. The CDR3 loop is CASSLAGTGGLGTF. CDR3 DNA sequence: TGCGCCAGCAGCTTGGCCGGGACAGGGGGCTTAGGCACCTTC.